This TCR beta chain was identified in a study of T cells in Graves' hyperthyroidism and ophthalmopathy. Study in general: Blood from the periphery was taken at initial diagnosis, before any treatment.

Notes on the study in general: Ophthalmopathy could be told apart from stable hyperthyroidism with a 13 V-J model.

There were TCR beta CDR3 regions amplified from RNA transcripts. Initially, a first-round RT-PCR of the TCR CDR3 employed the HTBI primer set. TCRdb re-called the multiplex PCR reads with MiXCR, one entry per CDR3 protein. The table includes 500,000 or so distinct CDR3 sequences, over 15% detected once. This clonotype showed up just a few times. What it binds is not known. Compared with germline, one end of the junction differs, possibly owing to a read error. The CDR3 loop spans 16 amino acids. The germline V gene has CDR1 LNHNV and CDR2 YYDKDF (reference sequence). In making diagnoses, clinical symptoms, serum thyroxine and TRAb, thyroid ultrasound and orbital computed tomography were all used.

The chain links TRBV15 to TRBJ2-5; D possibly corresponds to TRBD2 (5 bases). Sample: blood. This TCR derives from a woman between 18 and 29 years old with Graves' ophthalmopathy. The CDR3 protein is CATGRDQAVGGETQYF. Here the CDR3 DNA reads TGTGCCACCGGCAGAGATCAGGCGGTGGGCGGGGAGACCCAGTACTTC.